A single TCR beta chain is shown here with its context. This clonotype was observed a few times. The antigen it recognizes is unknown. Qualities for individual bases were not recorded, and no much larger clone is one base off. Amplification of TCR beta CDR3 regions was carried out from RNA transcripts. The TCR CDR3 was subjected to a first round of RT-PCR using the HTBI primer set and the Qiagen OneStep RT-PCR kit. The libraries were constructed in a second round of multiplex PCR and then size-selected and purified. Sequencing of the libraries was done on an Illumina HiSeq2000 using paired-end 100 bp reads. The authors' pipeline ran thus. Raw data were processed with SOAPnuke, discarding reads with adapters, uncalled bases, mean Phred below 15, or no exact constant-primer or identifier match. High-quality paired reads were merged using COPE v1.2.5, and each unique nucleotide sequence was defined as a clonotype. Clonotypes were aligned to IMGT TRBV, TRBD and TRBJ reference segments using MiTCR v1.1. Analysis was restricted to V-J combinations with a frequency above 0.0001, which covered roughly 99% of repertoires. The TCS score was defined as the ratio of F50 (clonal expansion) to E x V (chaos), calculated using BLOSUM62-based TCRdist between CDR3 peptides within each V-J. Welch's t-statistics and random forest reduced roughly 500 V-J features to 13, which were used in a naive Bayes classifier (R e1071). The raw public reads went through TCRdb reprocessing: fastp at Q25, MiXCR clone calling, in-frame beta chains kept. Identical CDR3 proteins give one entry, which carries the most common genes and DNA. The authors' filters were not applied to this entry. The sample has about 510,000 distinct CDR3 sequences on record, 14% of them singletons. The ten largest clones capture about 15% of the sample.

A patient counted as having stable Graves' hyperthyroidism if no progression to ophthalmopathy occurred over 18 months of follow-up. Hyperthyroidism patients were aged 18 to 65 years and newly diagnosed, with disease duration of less than 2 months. The study excluded patients with uncontrolled infections, other autoimmune diseases, pregnancy or lactation. Diagnoses were established on the basis of clinical symptoms, serum thyroxine and TRAb, thyroid ultrasound, and orbital computed tomography. Ficoll-Paque density gradient centrifugation was used to isolate PBMCs from about 10 ml of fresh peripheral blood. Trizol reagent was used to extract total RNA, and RNA quality was then checked on an Agilent 2100 Bioanalyzer. Measured from the cysteine to the phenylalanine, the CDR3 is 17 residues long. Just the 51-base CDR3 DNA is kept, in frame starting at base 1. The junction carries 12 bases between V and J, which are trimmed by 0 bases and 3 bases respectively. Based on the germline V gene, the CDR1 and CDR2 sequences are SGHVS and FNYEAQ.

These data belong to a study of T cells in Graves' hyperthyroidism and ophthalmopathy (dated by TCRdb to between 2019 and 2020). As for the study more broadly: Peripheral blood was collected at initial diagnosis, before any treatment. A discovery cohort of about a hundred patients, approximately 45 with Graves' ophthalmopathy and about 60 with stable Graves' hyperthyroidism, was used to find distinguishing TCR V-J signatures. Whether ophthalmopathy could be predicted prospectively was tested in an independent validation cohort made up of roughly 19 hyperthyroidism patients plus 17 patients who later progressed to ophthalmopathy. The 75 to 100 discovery patients were randomly divided into training and test sets at a 7:3 ratio. In addition, the study compared T-cell repertoires in thyroid tissue and in blood from about 6 Graves' hyperthyroidism patients. After blood sampling, hyperthyroidism patients were treated with methimazole at a starting dose of 30 mg daily, and ophthalmopathy patients were treated with high-dose intravenous methylprednisolone. TCR Vbeta CDR3 sequencing of roughly 140 peripheral blood samples (roughly 41 ophthalmopathy, 70 to 85 hyperthyroidism and approximately 17 progressor patients) is reported in the paper.

Results and caveats for the whole study, not just this receptor: Sample size was not statistically predetermined, and investigators were not blinded to group allocation. Ophthalmopathy was separated from stable hyperthyroidism by a 13 V-J signature model, with 85% to 90% sensitivity and approximately 84% specificity obtained in cross-validation and 80%/75% obtained in testing. Blood samples also contained most of the expanded thyroid clonotypes (frequency above 0.001), which suggests that blood repertoires may reflect thyroid immune responses. During validation, the model predicted progression to ophthalmopathy a median of approximately 7 months ahead of onset, with 70.59% sensitivity and roughly 75% specificity.

Sequences were obtained from blood. The sequence joins TRBV7-6 to TRBJ2-6; possibly the D gene is TRBD1, per 6 matching bases. This TCR was recovered from a middle-aged woman with Graves' hyperthyroidism. The DNA sequence reads TGTGCCAGCAGCTTAGCCACAGGGCTAGGTGGGGCCAACGTCCTGACTTTC. Translated, this gives CASSLATGLGGANVLTF.